Shown below are 2 T cell receptor beta chains from a single sample sequenced in a study of OX40 agonist ivuxolimab in advanced cancers. Sequenced by immunoSEQ multiplex PCR; TCRdb stores in-frame clones only, minus some. The sample lists 55,000 to 85,000 clones, about 83% occurring once. Sequenced here: CD4+ or CD8+ T cells sorted from blood, sampled in a trial of the OX40 agonist ivuxolimab. All receptors come from an adult with an advanced solid tumor such as melanoma, head and neck, liver or kidney cancer.

This clone was seen a single time. V gene TRBV6-9 combines with J gene TRBJ1-5; D is unresolved. The CDR3 extends over 12 amino acids. Germline V CDR1 and CDR2: MNHGY, SVAAGI. V was trimmed by 4 bases and J by 9 bases, leaving 10 bases between them. The CDR3, as DNA: TGTGCCAGCAGTTCTCGGGGATCGCCCCAGCATTTT. Protein sequence: CASSSRGSPQHF.

The chain combines TRBV7-2 with TRBJ1-3; D is undetermined. CDR1 is SGHTA and CDR2 is FQGNSA in the germline V gene. This CDR3 region has 16 residues. The V and J ends lost 0 bases and 2 bases respectively, with 11 bases between them. The CDR3 DNA reads TGTGCCAGCAGCTTAGCGACGAGGTATCCTGGAAACACCATATATTTT. Protein sequence: CASSLATRYPGNTIYF. Based on the CDR3 plus reference TRBV7-2 and TRBJ1-3, the full variable domain is GAGVSQSPSNKVTEKGKDVELRCDPISGHTALYWYRQSLGQGLEFLIYFQGNSAPDKSGLPSDRFSAERTGGSVSTLTIQRTQQEDSAVYLCASSLATRYPGNTIYFGEGSWLTVV.